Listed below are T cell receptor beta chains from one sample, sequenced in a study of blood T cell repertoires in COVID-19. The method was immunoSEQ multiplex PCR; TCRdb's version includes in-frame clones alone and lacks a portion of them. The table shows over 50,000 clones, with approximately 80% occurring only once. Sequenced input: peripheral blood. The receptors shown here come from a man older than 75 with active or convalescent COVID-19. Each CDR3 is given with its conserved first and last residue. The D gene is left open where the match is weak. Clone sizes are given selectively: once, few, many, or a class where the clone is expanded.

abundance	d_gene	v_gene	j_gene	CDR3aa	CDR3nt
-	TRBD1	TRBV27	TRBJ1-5	CASSREGGTGAYSNQPQHF	TGTGCCAGCAGTCGAGAAGGAGGGACAGGGGCATATAGCAATCAGCCCCAGCATTTT
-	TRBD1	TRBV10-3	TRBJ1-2	CAISETKDRGYTF	TGTGCCATCAGTGAGACCAAGGACAGGGGGTACACCTTC
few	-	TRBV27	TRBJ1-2	CASSLVPRGGYTF	TGTGCCAGCAGTTTGGTTCCCAGGGGTGGCTACACCTTC
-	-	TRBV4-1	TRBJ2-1	CASSHGYKGKDNEQFF	TGCGCCAGCAGCCATGGTTACAAGGGGAAAGACAATGAGCAGTTCTTC
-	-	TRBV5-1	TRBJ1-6	CASSLWDGGSPLHF	TGCGCCAGCAGTTTATGGGACGGGGGTTCACCCCTCCACTTT
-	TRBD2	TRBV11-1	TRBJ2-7	CASSLAGTSGDLYEQYF	TGTGCCAGCAGCTTAGCGGGGACTAGCGGGGACCTCTACGAGCAGTACTTC
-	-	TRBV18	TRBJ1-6	CASSPGGMSPNSPLHF	TGTGCCAGCTCACCTGGGGGGATGTCCCCTAATTCACCCCTCCACTTT
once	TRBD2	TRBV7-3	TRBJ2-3	CASSTSGGPTDTQYF	TGTGCCAGCAGCACTAGCGGGGGGCCAACAGATACGCAGTATTTT
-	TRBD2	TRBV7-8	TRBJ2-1	CASRRVAGGPHEQFF	TGTGCCAGCCGTAGGGTAGCGGGAGGGCCACATGAGCAGTTCTTC
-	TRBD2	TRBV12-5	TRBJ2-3	CASGTIVRGGLPDTQYF	TGTGCTAGTGGTACCATAGTGCGGGGGGGCCTCCCAGATACGCAGTATTTT
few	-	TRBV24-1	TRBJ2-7	CATSGSARGGWYEQYF	TGTGCCACCAGTGGCTCAGCGCGGGGAGGTTGGTACGAGCAGTACTTC
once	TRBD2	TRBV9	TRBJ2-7	CASSFSGLAGVSEQYF	TGTGCCAGCAGCTTCTCAGGACTAGCGGGAGTATCCGAGCAGTACTTC
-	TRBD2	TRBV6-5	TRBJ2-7	CASSRTWRESEQYF	TGTGCCAGCAGCCGAACGTGGCGGGAGTCGGAGCAGTACTTC
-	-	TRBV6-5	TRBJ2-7	CASSGGNTYEQYF	TGTGCCAGCTCTGGCGGGAATACCTACGAGCAGTACTTC
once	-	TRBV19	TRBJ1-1	CASSTSETATGNTEAFF	TGTGCCAGTAGTACATCAGAGACCGCCACGGGGAACACTGAAGCTTTCTTT
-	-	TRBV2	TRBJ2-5	CASRFDSHQETQYF	TGTGCCAGCAGATTTGACAGCCACCAAGAGACCCAGTACTTC
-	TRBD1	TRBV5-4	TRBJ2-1	CASSSATGNNEQFF	TGTGCCAGCAGCTCTGCGACAGGGAACAATGAGCAGTTCTTC
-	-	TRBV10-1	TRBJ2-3	CASSEGLSTDTQYF	TGCGCCAGCAGTGAGGGACTGTCCACCGATACGCAGTATTTT
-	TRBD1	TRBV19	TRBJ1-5	CASSTPPGTGVRHVQPQHF	TGTGCCAGTAGTACTCCACCCGGGACAGGGGTTCGGCATGTACAGCCCCAGCATTTT
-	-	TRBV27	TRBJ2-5	CASSLYGFQETQYF	TGTGCCAGCAGCCTTTACGGGTTTCAAGAGACCCAGTACTTC
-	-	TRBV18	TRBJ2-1	CASSLDLGGGEQFF	TGTGCCAGCTCACTGGACTTGGGGGGTGGTGAGCAGTTCTTC
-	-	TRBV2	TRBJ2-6	CASSERAGANVLTF	TGTGCCAGCAGTGAGCGGGCTGGGGCCAACGTCCTGACTTTC
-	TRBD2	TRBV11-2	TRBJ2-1	CASSLDPAAGGYNEQFF	TGTGCCAGCAGCTTAGATCCAGCGGCGGGGGGGTACAATGAGCAGTTCTTC
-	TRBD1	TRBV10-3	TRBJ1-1	CAISDAQGYGTEAFF	TGTGCCATCAGTGACGCACAGGGGTATGGGACTGAAGCTTTCTTT
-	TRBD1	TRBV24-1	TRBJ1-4	CATSDGQGIGQLFF	TGTGCCACCAGTGACGGACAGGGGATAGGGCAACTGTTTTTT